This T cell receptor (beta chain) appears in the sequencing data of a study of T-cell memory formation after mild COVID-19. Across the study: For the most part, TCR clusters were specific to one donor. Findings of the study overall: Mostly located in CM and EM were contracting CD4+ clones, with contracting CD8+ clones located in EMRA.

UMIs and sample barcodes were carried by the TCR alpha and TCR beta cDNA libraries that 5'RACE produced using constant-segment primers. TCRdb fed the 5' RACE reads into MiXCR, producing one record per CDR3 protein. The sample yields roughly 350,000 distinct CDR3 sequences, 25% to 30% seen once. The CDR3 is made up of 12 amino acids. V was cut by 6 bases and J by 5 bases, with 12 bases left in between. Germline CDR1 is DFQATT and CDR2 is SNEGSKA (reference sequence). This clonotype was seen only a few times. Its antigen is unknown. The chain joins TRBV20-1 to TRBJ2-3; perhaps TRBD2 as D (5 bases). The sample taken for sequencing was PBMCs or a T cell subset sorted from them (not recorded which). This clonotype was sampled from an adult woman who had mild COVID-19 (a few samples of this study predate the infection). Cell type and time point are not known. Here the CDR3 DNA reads TGCAGTGCCCTTGTGGCGGGAGATACGCAGTATTTT. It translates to CSALVAGDTQYF.